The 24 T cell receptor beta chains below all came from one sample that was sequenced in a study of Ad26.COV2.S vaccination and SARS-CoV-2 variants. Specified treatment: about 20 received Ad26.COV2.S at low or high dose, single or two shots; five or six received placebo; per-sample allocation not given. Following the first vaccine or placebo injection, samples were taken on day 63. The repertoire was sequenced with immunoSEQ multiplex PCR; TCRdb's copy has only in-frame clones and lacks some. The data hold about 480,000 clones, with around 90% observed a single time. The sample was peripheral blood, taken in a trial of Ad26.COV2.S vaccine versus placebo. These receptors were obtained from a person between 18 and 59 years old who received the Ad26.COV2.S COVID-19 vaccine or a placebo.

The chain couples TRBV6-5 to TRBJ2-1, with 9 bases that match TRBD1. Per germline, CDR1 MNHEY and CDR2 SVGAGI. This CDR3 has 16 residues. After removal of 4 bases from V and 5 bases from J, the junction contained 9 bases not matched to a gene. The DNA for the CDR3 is TGTGCCAGCAGTTCCCCTTACAGGGGGCTGAACAATGAGCAGTTCTTC. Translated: CASSSPYRGLNNEQFF.

The CDR3 sequence is CAWSAYAETEAFF. As DNA, the CDR3 is TGTGCCTGGAGTGCCTACGCGGAGACTGAAGCTTTCTTT. The chain is built from TRBV30 and TRBJ1-1; D remains unclear. The CDR3 totals 13 residues. Germline-derived CDR1 and CDR2 are GTSNPN and SVGIG (reference sequence). The germline V and J ends were trimmed by 1 base and 5 bases, with 11 bases remaining between them.

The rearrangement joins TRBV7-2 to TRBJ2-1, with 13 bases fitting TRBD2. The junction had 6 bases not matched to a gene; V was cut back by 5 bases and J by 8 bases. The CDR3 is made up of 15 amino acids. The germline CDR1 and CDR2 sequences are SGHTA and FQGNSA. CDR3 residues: CASSQGTSGVDEQFF. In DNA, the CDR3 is TGTGCCAGCAGCCAAGGGACTAGCGGGGTGGATGAGCAGTTCTTC.

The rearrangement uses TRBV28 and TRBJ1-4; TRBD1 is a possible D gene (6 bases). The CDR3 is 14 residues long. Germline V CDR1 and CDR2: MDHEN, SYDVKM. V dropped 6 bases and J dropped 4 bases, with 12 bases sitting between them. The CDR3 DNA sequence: TGTGCCAGCAGCTGGGGGGCCCGTAATGAAAAACTGTTTTTT. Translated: CASSWGARNEKLFF. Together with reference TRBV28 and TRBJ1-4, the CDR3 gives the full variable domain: DVKVTQSSRYLVKRTGEKVFLECVQDMDHENMFWYRQDPGLGLRLIYFSYDVKMKEKGDIPEGYSVSREKKERFSLILESASTNQTSMYLCASSWGARNEKLFFGSGTQLSVL.

The chain's CDR3 is CASSLLGGETQYF. The CDR3 DNA is TGTGCCAGCAGTCTGCTCGGTGGAGAGACCCAGTACTTC. V and J are TRBV6-5 and TRBJ2-5; D is ambiguous. The CDR3 extends over 13 amino acids. Germline CDR1 is MNHEY and CDR2 is SVGAGI. Trimming took 5 bases from V and 4 from J, leaving 11 bases between them.

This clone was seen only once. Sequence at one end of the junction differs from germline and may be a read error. The CDR3 DNA sequence: TGCGCCAGCAGCTGGAGGGACCAGGAGACCCAGTACTTC. Protein product: CASSWRDQETQYF. The chain recombines TRBV5-1 with TRBJ2-5; maybe TRBD2 (6 bases). This CDR3 is 13 amino acids long. The germline V gene has CDR1 SGHRS and CDR2 YFSETQ.

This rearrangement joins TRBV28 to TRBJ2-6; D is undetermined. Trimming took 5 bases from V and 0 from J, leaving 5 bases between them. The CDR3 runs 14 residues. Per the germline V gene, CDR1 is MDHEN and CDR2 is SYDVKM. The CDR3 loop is CASSAPSGANVLTF. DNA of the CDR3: TGTGCCAGCAGTGCCCCCTCTGGGGCCAACGTCCTGACTTTC.

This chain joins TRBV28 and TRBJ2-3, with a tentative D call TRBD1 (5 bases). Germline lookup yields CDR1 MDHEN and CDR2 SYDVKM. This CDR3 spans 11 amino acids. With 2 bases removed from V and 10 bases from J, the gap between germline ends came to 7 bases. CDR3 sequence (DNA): TGTGCCAGCAGTTTACAGGGCCCGCAGTATTTT. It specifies CASSLQGPQYF. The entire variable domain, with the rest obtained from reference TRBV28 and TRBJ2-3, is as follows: DVKVTQSSRYLVKRTGEKVFLECVQDMDHENMFWYRQDPGLGLRLIYFSYDVKMKEKGDIPEGYSVSREKKERFSLILESASTNQTSMYLCASSLQGPQYFGPGTRLTVL.

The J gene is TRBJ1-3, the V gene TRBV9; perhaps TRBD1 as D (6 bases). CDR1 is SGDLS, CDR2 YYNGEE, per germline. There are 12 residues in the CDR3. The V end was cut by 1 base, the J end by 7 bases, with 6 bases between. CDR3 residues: CASSVTGNTIYF. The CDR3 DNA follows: TGTGCCAGCAGCGTAACAGGGAACACCATATATTTT.

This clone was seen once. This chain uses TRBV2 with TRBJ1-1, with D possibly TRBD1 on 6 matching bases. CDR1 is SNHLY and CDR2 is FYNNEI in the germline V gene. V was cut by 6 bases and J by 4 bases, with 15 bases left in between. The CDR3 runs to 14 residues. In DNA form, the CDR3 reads TGTGCCAGCAGACAGACAGGCGTGGGCACTGAAGCTTTCTTT. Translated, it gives CASRQTGVGTEAFF.

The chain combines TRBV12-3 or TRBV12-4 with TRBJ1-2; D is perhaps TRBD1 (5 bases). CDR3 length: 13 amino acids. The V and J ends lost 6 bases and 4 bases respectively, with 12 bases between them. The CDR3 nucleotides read TGTGCCAGCAGCCTGCCTGGGGGCTATGGCTACACCTTC. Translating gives CASSLPGGYGYTF.

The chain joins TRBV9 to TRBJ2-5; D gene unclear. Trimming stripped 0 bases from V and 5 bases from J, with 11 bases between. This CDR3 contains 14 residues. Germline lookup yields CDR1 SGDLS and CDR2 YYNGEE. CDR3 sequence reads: CASSVDLAPETQYF. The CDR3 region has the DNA TGTGCCAGCAGCGTAGATTTAGCTCCGGAGACCCAGTACTTC.

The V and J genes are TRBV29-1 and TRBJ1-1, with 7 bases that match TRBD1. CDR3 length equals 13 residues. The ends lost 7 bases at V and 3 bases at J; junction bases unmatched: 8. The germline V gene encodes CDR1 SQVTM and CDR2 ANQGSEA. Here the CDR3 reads CSGSGTVHTEAFF. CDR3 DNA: TGCAGCGGCTCTGGGACAGTCCACACTGAAGCTTTCTTT.

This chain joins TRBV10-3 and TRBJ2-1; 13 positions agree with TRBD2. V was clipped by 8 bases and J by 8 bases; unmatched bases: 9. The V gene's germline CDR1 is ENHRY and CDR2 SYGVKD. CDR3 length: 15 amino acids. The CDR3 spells CAIAGGLAGSDEQFF. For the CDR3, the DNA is TGTGCCATCGCCGGGGGACTAGCGGGAAGCGATGAGCAGTTCTTC.

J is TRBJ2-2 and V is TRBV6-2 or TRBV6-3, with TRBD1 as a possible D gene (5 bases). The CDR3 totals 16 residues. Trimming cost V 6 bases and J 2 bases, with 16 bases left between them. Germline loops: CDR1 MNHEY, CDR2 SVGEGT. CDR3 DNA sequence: TGTGCCAGCAGCGATAAAGGACAACAAAACACCGGGGAGCTGTTTTTT. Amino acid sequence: CASSDKGQQNTGELFF.

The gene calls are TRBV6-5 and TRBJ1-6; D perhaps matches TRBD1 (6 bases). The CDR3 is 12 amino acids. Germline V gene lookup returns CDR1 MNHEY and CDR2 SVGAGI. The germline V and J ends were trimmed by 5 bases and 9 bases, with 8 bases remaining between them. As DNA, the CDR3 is TGTGCCAGCAGTCGAGGGGGTTCACCCCTCCACTTT. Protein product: CASSRGGSPLHF.

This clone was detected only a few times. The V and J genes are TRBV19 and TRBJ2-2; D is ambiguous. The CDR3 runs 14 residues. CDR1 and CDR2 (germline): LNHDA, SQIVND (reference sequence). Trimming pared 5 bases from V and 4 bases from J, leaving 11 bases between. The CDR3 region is CASSLGSVTGELFF. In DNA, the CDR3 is TGTGCCAGTAGTTTGGGGTCGGTCACCGGGGAGCTGTTTTTT.

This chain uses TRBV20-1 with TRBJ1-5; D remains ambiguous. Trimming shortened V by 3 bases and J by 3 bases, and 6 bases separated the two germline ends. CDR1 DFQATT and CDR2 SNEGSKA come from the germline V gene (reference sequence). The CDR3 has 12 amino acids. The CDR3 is CSASRSNQPQHF. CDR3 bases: TGCAGTGCTAGTAGGTCCAATCAGCCCCAGCATTTT.

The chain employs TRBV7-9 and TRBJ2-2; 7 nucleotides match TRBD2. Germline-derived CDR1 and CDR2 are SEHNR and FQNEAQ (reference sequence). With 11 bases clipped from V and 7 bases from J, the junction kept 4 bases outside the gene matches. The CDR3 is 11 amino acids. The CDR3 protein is CAGRGNGELFF. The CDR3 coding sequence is TGTGCCGGGAGGGGAAACGGGGAGCTGTTTTTT.

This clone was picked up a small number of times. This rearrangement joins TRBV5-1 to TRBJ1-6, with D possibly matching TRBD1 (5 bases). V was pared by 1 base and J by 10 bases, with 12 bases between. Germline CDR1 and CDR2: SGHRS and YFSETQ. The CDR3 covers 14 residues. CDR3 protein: CASSLSQGGSPLHF. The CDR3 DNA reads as TGCGCCAGCAGCTTGTCTCAGGGTGGGTCACCCCTCCACTTT.

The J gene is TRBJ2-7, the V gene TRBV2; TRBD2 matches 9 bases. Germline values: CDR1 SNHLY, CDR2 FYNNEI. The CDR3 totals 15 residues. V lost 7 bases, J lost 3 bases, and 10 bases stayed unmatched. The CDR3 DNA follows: TGTGCCAGCACCCCCGGTTGGCGGGAGGGCTACGAGCAGTACTTC. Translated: CASTPGWREGYEQYF.

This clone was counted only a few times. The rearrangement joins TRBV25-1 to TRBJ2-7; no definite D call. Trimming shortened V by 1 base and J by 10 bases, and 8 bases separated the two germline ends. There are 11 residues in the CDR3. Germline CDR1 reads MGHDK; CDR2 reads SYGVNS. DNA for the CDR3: TGTGCCAGCAGTGAATCTTCCGTTCAGTACTTC. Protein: CASSESSVQYF.

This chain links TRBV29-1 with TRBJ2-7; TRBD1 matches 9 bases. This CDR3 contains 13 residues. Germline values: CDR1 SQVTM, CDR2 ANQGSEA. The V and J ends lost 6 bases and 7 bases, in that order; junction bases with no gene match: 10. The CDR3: CSVTPGQGGEQYF. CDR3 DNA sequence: TGCAGCGTAACCCCGGGACAGGGTGGGGAGCAGTACTTC.

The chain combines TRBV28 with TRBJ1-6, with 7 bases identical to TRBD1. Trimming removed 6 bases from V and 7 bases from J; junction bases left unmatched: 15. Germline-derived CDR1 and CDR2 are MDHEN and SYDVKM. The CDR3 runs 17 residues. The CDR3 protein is CASSLTAGQAGNSPLHF. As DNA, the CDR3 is TGTGCCAGCAGCCTTACCGCTGGACAGGCCGGGAATTCACCCCTCCACTTT.